Shown below are 5 T cell receptor beta chains from a single sample sequenced in a study of human T cells and chemical hapten exposure. Time point here: patch test 1, 2 weeks after DPC sensitization. Treatment meaning: therapeutic diphenylcyclopropenone sensitization with weekly scalp DPC. TCRdb re-called the RACE reads with MiXCR, one entry per CDR3 protein. The data show more than 150,000 distinct CDR3 sequences, more than 14% seen once. Sequences were derived from whole blood, sampled in connection with sensitization to the hapten diphenylcyclopropenone (DPC). The receptors come from a young woman with alopecia areata. Some clones in this sample may be carry-over from other donors' samples.

In its sample, this clonotype was seen a few times. The J gene is TRBJ1-1, the V gene TRBV12-3 or TRBV12-4, with 10 nucleotides matching TRBD1. With V trimmed by 6 bases and J by 6 bases, 7 bases remained unmatched. This CDR3 comprises 14 residues. The CDR3 region is CASRSRDRGPEAFF. For the CDR3, the DNA is TGTGCCAGCAGATCCCGGGACAGGGGCCCTGAAGCTTTCTTT.

This clonotype was observed a few times. The chain couples TRBV3-1 to TRBJ1-4; D is possibly TRBD1 (5 bases). The CDR3 sequence is 15 residues long. Trimming pared 0 bases from V and 5 bases from J, leaving 10 bases between. The germline V gene has CDR1 LGHDT and CDR2 YNNKEL (reference sequence). This CDR3 reads CASSQDKGWNEKLFF. Written as DNA, the CDR3 is TGTGCCAGCAGCCAAGATAAGGGGTGGAATGAAAAACTGTTTTTT.

In its sample, this clonotype was seen a few times. The rearrangement uses TRBV5-5 and TRBJ2-2; D call uncertain. Germline V lookup: CDR1 SGHKS, CDR2 YYEKEE (reference sequence). V was trimmed by 7 bases and J by 5 bases, leaving 9 bases between them. The CDR3 sequence is 12 residues long. CDR3 protein: CASVIPTGELFF. CDR3 DNA: TGTGCCAGCGTAATTCCGACCGGGGAGCTGTTTTTT. The full variable domain, completed using reference TRBV5-5 and TRBJ2-2, is DAGVTQSPTHLIKTRGQQVTLRCSPISGHKSVSWYQQVLGQGPQFIFQYYEKEERGRGNFPDRFSARQFPNYSSELNVNALLLGDSALYLCASVIPTGELFFGEGSRLTVL.

This clonotype occurred a few times. The V call is TRBV28, the J call TRBJ1-4; TRBD1 is a possible D gene (5 bases). This CDR3 region has 14 residues. Germline V CDR1 and CDR2: MDHEN, SYDVKM. V lost 6 bases and J lost 7, with 15 bases in between. The CDR3 loop reads CASRRGRSSEKLFF. The CDR3 DNA follows: TGTGCCAGCAGAAGGGGCCGTTCAAGTGAAAAACTGTTTTTT.

A few counts support this clonotype. The chain couples TRBV2 to TRBJ2-3, with 15 bases identical to TRBD2. Per germline, CDR1 SNHLY and CDR2 FYNNEI. V shed 6 bases and J 9 bases; nucleotides not matched to a gene: 4. This CDR3 spans 14 amino acids. The CDR3 sequence is CASSPGTSGRTQYF. The CDR3, as DNA: TGTGCCAGCAGCCCCGGGACTAGCGGGAGGACGCAGTATTTT.